This T cell receptor beta chain was identified during a study of T cell changes during pregnancy in multiple sclerosis. Libraries were prepared by immunoSEQ multiplex PCR; TCRdb keeps only in-frame clonotypes and omits some of them. This sample has around 80,000 clones; about 91% occur once, and the top ten carry 2% to 3%. With V trimmed by 3 bases and J by 4 bases, 4 bases remained unmatched. CDR1 SGHRS and CDR2 YFSETQ come from the germline V gene. The CDR3 has 14 residues. The chain employs TRBV5-1 and TRBJ2-1, with 7 bases lining up with TRBD1. This clonotype was obtained from a female donor with multiple sclerosis, enrolled in a pregnancy study. The sample was peripheral blood, taken before pregnancy. The CDR3 region has the DNA TGCGCCAGCAGCTCGACAGGGCTTTACAATGAGCAGTTCTTC. Protein: CASSSTGLYNEQFF. Looking up the rest from reference TRBV5-1 and TRBJ2-1 gives the full variable domain: KAGVTQTPRYLIKTRGQQVTLSCSPISGHRSVSWYQQTPGQGLQFLFEYFSETQRNKGNFPGRFSGRQFSNSRSEMNVSTLELGDSALYLCASSSTGLYNEQFFGPGTRLTVL.